This T cell receptor (beta chain) was recorded in a study of control samples from healthy donors and cancer patients. Germline V gives CDR1 MGHRA, CDR2 YSYEKL. The CDR3 runs to 12 residues. The germline V and J ends were trimmed by 3 bases and 5 bases, with 4 bases remaining between them. TCRdb keeps only in-frame clones here, not all; method: immunoSEQ multiplex PCR. The sample has some 28,000 clones, roughly 78% seen once. This receptor was identified in a man aged 55 to 70 with head and neck cancer. The sequenced sample consisted of PBMCs. The V and J genes are TRBV4-1 and TRBJ2-2; D unclear. DNA for the CDR3: TGCGCCAGCAGCCAGCTAACCGGGGAGCTGTTTTTT. Translated: CASSQLTGELFF.